These T cell receptor beta chains were read from a single sample in a study of PD-L1 blockade in urothelial cancer. Sequenced by immunoSEQ multiplex PCR; TCRdb stores in-frame clones only, minus some. The sample has around 19,000 clones; about 80% are singletons. This sample comprised PBMCs, obtained around atezolizumab (anti-PD-L1) treatment. These TCRs come from a man between 45 and 60 years old with urothelial cancer. The CDR3 runs from the conserved cysteine through the conserved F or W.

V,length,CDR3
TRBV27,13,CASSFKQGGGYTF
TRBV15,15,CATTRDRGPNQPQHF
TRBV5-4,15,CASSLRGTGANVLTF
TRBV7-9,15,CASSLGQGSGNTIYF
TRBV6-5,15,CASSYVSGREKKQYF
TRBV5-6,15,CASSLGTGLNTEAFF
TRBV11-2,14,CASSLEGLTDTQYF
TRBV19,13,CASTGRGNQPQHF
TRBV7-3,15,CASSPGVGTADTQYF
TRBV6-1,12,CASTGTGSPLHF
TRBV5-6,15,CASAFGSSYNSPLHF
TRBV27,17,CASTNLGGQGAGAKLFF
TRBV6-5,16,CASSYSTPTGTQPQHF
TRBV14,15,CASSLGQVYNEKLFF
TRBV9,14,CASGRGGVNQPQHF
TRBV6-5,15,CASSYSRGSGNTIYF
TRBV6-5,16,CASSSSGQGGNQPQHF
TRBV29-1,13,CSVVGQMNTEAFF
TRBV5-4,14,CASSQDRVGHEQYF
TRBV11-2,13,CASSLWGETEAFF
TRBV11-2,15,CASSLGLYSNQPQHF
TRBV7-6,16,CASSSLPGGSNQPQHF
TRBV9,15,CASSVAGAGLDGYTF
TRBV19,14,CASTSSGTPYEQYF
TRBV5-1,13,CASSLGGRNEQFF
TRBV5-4,12,CASSSIFGEQYF
TRBV6-1,17,CASSDLTTGRGTDTQYF
TRBV4-1,15,CASSPQALTAYVQYF
TRBV6-6,15,CASSSPQGVTSEAFF
TRBV7-9,15,CASSLDGHSGNTIYF
TRBV7-2,13,CASESGGGVAQYF
TRBV12-5,18,CASGRTGTGGKGGYEQYF
TRBV7-2,17,CASSLIGGTGNTGELFF
TRBV5-1,16,CASSLRAAGNNEKLFF
TRBV4-1,15,CASRAGQGNNEKLFF
TRBV27,13,CASSFRDSQPQHF
TRBV6-6,15,CASSLRGGSGNTIYF
TRBV27,16,CASSLITGQNTGELFF
TRBV6-1,14,CASRPGTSFSPLHF
TRBV5-1,14,CASNSFGGQETQYF
TRBV28,16,CASSTQGAPNTGELFF
TRBV5-4,16,CASSSRRSAYNSPLHF
TRBV6-5,13,CASRYEVTLEAFF
TRBV19,15,CASSNQPNSNYGYTF
TRBV5-6,15,CASSFFGQATDTQYF
TRBV5-5,15,CASSWGGPGANVLTF
TRBV19,16,CASSMRGATGDQPQHF
TRBV14,13,CASSLSGSYGYTF